This TCR beta chain was recorded in a study of T cell repertoires in cytomegalovirus infection. Study-level information: Public signatures in TCR beta pointed to CMV infection and matching HLA type. General study points: HLA-C-restricted CMV-specific TCR beta clonotypes prevailed in the ex vivo response.

As regards this clonotype: Antigen: not known.

TCRdb reprocessed the reads with MiXCR, giving one entry per CDR3 protein. The sample includes around 300,000 distinct CDR3 sequences, less than 25% of them seen just once. The V gene's germline CDR1 is MDHEN and CDR2 SYDVKM. Trimming took 6 bases from V and 4 from J; bases not matched to a gene: 8. There are 15 residues in the CDR3. The receptor's source is a human donor in good health (CMV status not recorded). Some clones in this sample may be carry-over from other donors' samples. The rearrangement joins TRBV28 to TRBJ1-2; 10 nucleotides line up with TRBD1. The specimen was cultured PBMCs, collected from culture after CMV antigen stimulation. The CDR3 DNA is TGTGCCAGCAGCCCGAGGGACAGGGGAACCTATGGCTACACCTTC. This encodes CASSPRDRGTYGYTF.